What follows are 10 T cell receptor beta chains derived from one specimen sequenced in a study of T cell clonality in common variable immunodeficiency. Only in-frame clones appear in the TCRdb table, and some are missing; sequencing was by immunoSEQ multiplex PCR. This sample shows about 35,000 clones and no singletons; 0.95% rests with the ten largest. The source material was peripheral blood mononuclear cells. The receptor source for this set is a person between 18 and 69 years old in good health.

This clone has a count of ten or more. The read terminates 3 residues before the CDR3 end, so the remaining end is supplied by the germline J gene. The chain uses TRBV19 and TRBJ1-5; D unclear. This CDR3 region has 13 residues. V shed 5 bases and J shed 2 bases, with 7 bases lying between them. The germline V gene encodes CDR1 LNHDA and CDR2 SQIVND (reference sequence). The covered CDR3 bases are TGTGCCAGTAGTCCCTGGCGCAATCAGCCC. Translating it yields CASSPWRNQP. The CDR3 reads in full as CASSPWRNQPQHF.

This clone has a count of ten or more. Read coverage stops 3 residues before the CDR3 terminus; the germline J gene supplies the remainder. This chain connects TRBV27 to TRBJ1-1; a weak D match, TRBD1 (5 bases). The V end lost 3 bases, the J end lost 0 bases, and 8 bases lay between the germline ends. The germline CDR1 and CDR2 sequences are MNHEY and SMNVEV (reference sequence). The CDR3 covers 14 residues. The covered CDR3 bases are TGTGCCAGCAGTTTGTACAGGATGAACACTGAA. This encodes CASSLYRMNTE. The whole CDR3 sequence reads CASSLYRMNTEAFF.

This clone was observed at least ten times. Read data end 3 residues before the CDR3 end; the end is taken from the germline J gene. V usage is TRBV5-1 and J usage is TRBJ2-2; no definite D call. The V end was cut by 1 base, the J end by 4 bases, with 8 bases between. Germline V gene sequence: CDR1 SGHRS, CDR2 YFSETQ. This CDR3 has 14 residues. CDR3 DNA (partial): TGCGCCAGCAGCTTGAACAGCTTCACCGGGGAG. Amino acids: CASSLNSFTGE. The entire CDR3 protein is CASSLNSFTGELFF.

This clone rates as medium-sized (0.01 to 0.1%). The part of the CDR3 DNA that was read is TGCAGTGCTAGAATCACAGGGAGCTCCTATAATTCACCC. Its protein product is CSARITGSSYNSP. The CDR3 in its entirety is CSARITGSSYNSPLHF. V usage is TRBV20-1 and J usage is TRBJ1-6; D perhaps matches TRBD1 (6 bases). The CDR3 end is not reached by the read, which stops 3 residues before it; the germline J gene fills it in. Germline CDR1 DFQATT, CDR2 SNEGSKA (reference sequence). This CDR3 has 16 amino acids. V lost 2 bases, J lost 0 bases, and 11 bases lay in between.

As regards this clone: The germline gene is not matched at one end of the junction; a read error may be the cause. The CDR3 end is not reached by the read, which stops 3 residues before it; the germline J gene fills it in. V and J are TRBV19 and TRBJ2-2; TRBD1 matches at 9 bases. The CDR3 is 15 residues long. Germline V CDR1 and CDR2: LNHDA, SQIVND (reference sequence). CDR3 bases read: TGTGCCAGTAGTGGACAGGGGAGCGACACCGAGGAG. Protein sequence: CASSGQGSDTEE. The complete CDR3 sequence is CASSGQGSDTEELFF.

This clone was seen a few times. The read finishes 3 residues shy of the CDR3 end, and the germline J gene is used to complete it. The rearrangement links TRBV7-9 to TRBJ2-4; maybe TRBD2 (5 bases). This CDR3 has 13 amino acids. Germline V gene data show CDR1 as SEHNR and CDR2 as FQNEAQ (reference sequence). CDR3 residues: CASSADGLYGQYF. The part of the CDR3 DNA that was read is TGTGCCAGCAGCGCGGACGGACTCTATGGT.

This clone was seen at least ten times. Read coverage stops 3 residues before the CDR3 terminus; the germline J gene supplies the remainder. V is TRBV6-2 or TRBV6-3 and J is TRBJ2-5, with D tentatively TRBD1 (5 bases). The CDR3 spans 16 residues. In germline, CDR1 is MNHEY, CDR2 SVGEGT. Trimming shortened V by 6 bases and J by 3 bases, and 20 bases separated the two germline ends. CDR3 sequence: CASSRDARGSKETQYF. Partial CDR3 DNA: TGTGCCAGCAGCCGTGACGCTAGGGGTAGTAAAGAGACC.

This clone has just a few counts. This CDR3 is CASSIPLAGIRFEQFF. CDR3 bases read: TGTGCCAGTAGTATACCCCTAGCGGGAATTCGGTTTGAG. The V and J genes are TRBV19 and TRBJ2-1; TRBD2 matches 9 bases. The read terminates 3 residues before the CDR3 end, so the remaining end is supplied by the germline J gene. The J segment lost 9 bases and the V segment lost 2 bases, leaving 11 bases of the junction unmatched. This CDR3 spans 16 amino acids. Per the germline V gene, CDR1 is LNHDA and CDR2 is SQIVND (reference sequence).

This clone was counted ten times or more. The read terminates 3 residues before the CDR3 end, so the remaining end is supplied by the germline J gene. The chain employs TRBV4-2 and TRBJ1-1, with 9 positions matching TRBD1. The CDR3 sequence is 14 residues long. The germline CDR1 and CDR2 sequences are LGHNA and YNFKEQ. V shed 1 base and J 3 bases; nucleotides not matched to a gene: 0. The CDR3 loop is CASSQGDRDTEAFF. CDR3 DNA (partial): TGTGCCAGCAGCCAAGGGGACAGGGACACTGAA.

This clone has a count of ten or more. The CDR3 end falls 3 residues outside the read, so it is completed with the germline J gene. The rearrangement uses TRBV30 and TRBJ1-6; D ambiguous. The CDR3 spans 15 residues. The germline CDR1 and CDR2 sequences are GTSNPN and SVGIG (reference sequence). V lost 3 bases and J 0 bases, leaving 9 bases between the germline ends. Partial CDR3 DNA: TGTGCCTGGAGAGGGCCGAGCTCCTATAATTCACCC. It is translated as CAWRGPSSYNSP. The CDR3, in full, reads CAWRGPSSYNSPLHF.